This TCR beta chain was identified during a study of blood T cell repertoires in COVID-19. About the study: Nucleic acid was either cDNA or gDNA, and it came from T cells, B-cell-depleted T cells, or PBMCs.

The CDR3 loop spans 10 amino acids. Germline V CDR1 and CDR2: SQVTM, ANQGSEA. The germline V and J ends were trimmed by 6 bases and 7 bases, with 9 bases remaining between them. The protocol was immunoSEQ multiplex PCR, while the TCRdb copy is restricted to in-frame clones and leaves out a portion. The table includes over 200,000 clones, about 80% detected once. The TCR was taken from a middle-aged man with active or convalescent COVID-19. This chain links TRBV29-1 with TRBJ1-2; D not resolved. Sequenced material: peripheral blood. The DNA of the CDR3 is TGCAGCGTCCAGACTAGTGGCTACACCTTC. Its translation: CSVQTSGYTF.